This record concerns one T cell receptor (beta chain) sequence. The data belong to a study of T cells expressing NK-cell markers. About the study: It was from sorted CD3+CD56+NKG2C+, CD3+CD56+NKG2C- and CD3+CD56-NKG2C+ T cells that TCR beta repertoires came. Among eight sequenced donors, seven carried HCMV seropositivity while one was seronegative.

Making the TCR beta cDNA relied on 5'RACE template switching with UMIs. With the 5' RACE reads reprocessed, TCRdb shows one record per CDR3 protein and no DNA. The sample has some 600,000 distinct CDR3 sequences; the top ten hold 3% to 4.5%. The length of the CDR3 is 15 residues. In germline, CDR1 is MNHEY, CDR2 SVGAGI. Material for sequencing was blood T cells: a sorted CD56 or NKG2C T cell subset, CD4+ or CD8+ T cells, or bulk PBMC T cells (not recorded which). The gene calls are TRBV6-5 and TRBJ1-4. This TCR came from a man aged 18 to 35 in good health. The CDR3 sequence: CASSYSMDSREKLFF.